This T cell receptor beta chain emerged from a study of early T cells in non-severe SARS-CoV-2 infection. Study context: Sequencing of bulk RNA from unsorted whole blood was done, without chain pairing. General study findings and limits: VDJdb matching favored anti-spike CD8 responses, missing private and CD4 specificities.

V was cut by 7 bases and J by 9 bases, with 20 bases left in between. The CDR3 totals 14 residues. CDR1 and CDR2 from the germline V gene are SGHDT and YYEEEE. This clonotype was seen a few times. Its antigen remains unidentified. Unique molecular identifiers (one per individual cDNA molecule) were attached. Each CDR3 protein gets one entry after TCRdb re-called the 5' RACE reads with MiXCR. The data show about 98,000 distinct CDR3 sequences, with approximately 14% seen just once and around 7% held by the top ten. Sequencing input: whole blood. The V call is TRBV5-6, the J call TRBJ2-1; D is tentatively TRBD1 or TRBD2 (5 bases each). The receptor was isolated from an adult who was a healthcare worker with PCR-confirmed SARS-CoV-2 infection or an uninfected control (not recorded which). The chain's CDR3 is CASFLPGTVSEQFF. CDR3 sequence (DNA): TGTGCCAGCTTCCTCCCCGGGACGGTATCTGAGCAGTTCTTC.